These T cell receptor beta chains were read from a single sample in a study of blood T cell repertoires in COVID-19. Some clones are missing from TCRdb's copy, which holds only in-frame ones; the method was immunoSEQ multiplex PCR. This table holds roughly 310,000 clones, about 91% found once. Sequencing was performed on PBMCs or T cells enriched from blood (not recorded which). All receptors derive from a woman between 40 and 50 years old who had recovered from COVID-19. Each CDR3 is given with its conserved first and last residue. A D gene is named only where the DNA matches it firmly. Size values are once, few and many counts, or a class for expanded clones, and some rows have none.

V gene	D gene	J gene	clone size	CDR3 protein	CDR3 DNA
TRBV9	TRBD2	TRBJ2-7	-	CASSVAPAGSYEQYF	TGTGCCAGCAGCGTAGCTCCAGCGGGGAGCTACGAGCAGTACTTC
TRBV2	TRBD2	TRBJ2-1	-	CASRLAGERSYNEQFF	TGTGCCAGCCGTCTAGCGGGAGAACGCTCCTACAATGAGCAGTTCTTC
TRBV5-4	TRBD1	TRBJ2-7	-	CASSLGDRGPYEQYF	TGTGCCAGCAGCTTGGGGGACAGGGGGCCCTACGAGCAGTACTTC
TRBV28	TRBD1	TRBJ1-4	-	CASTPKLGTDSATNEKLFF	TGTGCCAGCACCCCAAAACTGGGGACAGATAGTGCAACTAATGAAAAACTGTTTTTT
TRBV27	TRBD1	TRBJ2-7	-	CASSLTGGEQYF	TGTGCCAGCAGTCTTACAGGGGGCGAGCAGTACTTC
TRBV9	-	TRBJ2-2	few	CASSVDPGDGTGELFF	TGTGCCAGCAGCGTAGATCCAGGGGATGGCACCGGGGAGCTGTTTTTT
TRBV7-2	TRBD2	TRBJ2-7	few	CASSSERTSGAYEQYF	TGTGCCAGCAGCTCTGAAAGGACTAGCGGGGCCTACGAGCAGTACTTC
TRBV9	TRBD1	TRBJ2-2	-	CASSPNRGRSTGELFF	TGTGCCAGCAGCCCCAACAGGGGGCGGAGCACCGGGGAGCTGTTTTTT
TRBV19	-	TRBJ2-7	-	CASSIAGGLEQYF	TGTGCCAGTAGTATAGCTGGAGGGCTTGAGCAGTACTTC
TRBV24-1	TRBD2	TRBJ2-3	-	CATSSGATDTQYF	TGTGCCACCAGTAGCGGGGCCACAGATACGCAGTATTTT
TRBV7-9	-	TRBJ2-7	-	CASSRLYEQYF	TGTGCCAGCAGCCGACTCTACGAGCAGTACTTC
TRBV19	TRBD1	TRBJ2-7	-	CASSSGTGVPYEQYF	TGTGCCAGTAGCTCCGGGACAGGGGTCCCCTACGAGCAGTACTTC